This record concerns one T cell receptor (beta chain) sequence. What antigen it recognizes has not been identified. No base quality values were provided; no much bigger clone lies one nucleotide off. The immunoSEQ Assay, a bias-controlled multiplex PCR, was used to amplify TCRbeta CDR3 regions from genomic DNA. In the paper's pipeline: The number of nucleated cells in each sample was estimated from the amplification of reference gene primers within the assay. To quantify the absolute abundance of each unique TCRbeta CDR3 rearrangement, sequence reads were collapsed and filtered. For each sample, productive Simpson clonality was calculated by taking the square root of Simpson's diversity index across productive rearrangements. Drawn from immuneACCESS, this table holds only the in-frame rearrangements with V and J called that TCRdb kept. Clones are partly lost; checked studies trace under half to an unresolved V gene and leave the rest unexplained. D and trimming were read from the DNA, whereas the V and J calls and clone size are those reported in that table. The sample includes roughly 350,000 clones, with over 75% observed a single time. Clones ranked in the top ten supply 4% of the sample.

This record belongs to a study of blood T cell repertoires in COVID-19 (TCRdb year 2020). In terms of the full investigation: Samples covering the acute and convalescent phases of COVID-19 were provided by collaborators in the United States, Italy and Spain. The prospective study material was composed of cDNA or gDNA derived from T cells, B-cell-depleted T cells, or PBMCs. Deeply sampled blood TCRbeta repertoires from subjects exposed to, actively infected with, or recovered from COVID-19 were included in the dataset. The repertoires were released in a freely available public database intended as a resource for research on the immune response to SARS-CoV-2. Samples came from the ongoing ImmuneRACE study (first 160 participants) plus 1,254 subjects from 6 global collaborators. Nearly every sample came with metadata listing a de-identified subject ID, COVID-19 status, age in years and sex. Where HLA class I and class II types were available, the types were taken from metadata supplied by the sample provider, not from assay-based typing.

Here is what the overall study found, with its caveats: The amount of clinical and demographic metadata varied by source and participant and was provided uncurated.

The collaborating institutions used their own protocols to collect whole blood in K2EDTA tubes. For TCRbeta analysis, collaborator samples were shipped as frozen whole blood, as isolated PBMCs, or as DNA extracted from either sample type. The sequenced sample was peripheral blood. This receptor was taken from a woman between 45 and 60 years old with active or convalescent COVID-19.

Read as DNA, the sequence is TGCAGTGCTAGTGATAATCCCGGGGAGCTGTTTTTT. Translated, it gives CSASDNPGELFF. This sequence uses TRBV20-1 and TRBJ2-2, with the D segment identity uncertain. As encoded in the germline V gene (reference sequence), CDR1 is DFQATT while CDR2 is SNEGSKA. The CDR3 runs 12 residues from the cysteine to the phenylalanine. Just the 36-base CDR3 DNA is kept, in frame starting at base 1. V is pared back by 3 bases and J by 6 bases, with 8 bases lying between the germline termini.